One and the same sample provided the 27 T cell receptor beta chains below, sequenced in a study of Graves' ophthalmopathy and Graves' hyperthyroidism. Amplification of the TCR beta CDR3 regions used RNA transcripts (as template). A first-round RT-PCR used HTBI primers, followed by a second-round multiplex PCR. TCRdb called the multiplex PCR reads again in MiXCR, with one record for every CDR3 protein. The sample holds about 740,000 distinct CDR3 sequences, 40% seen once. The sequenced sample was peripheral blood. These receptors originate from an adult man with Graves' ophthalmopathy.

This clonotype was detected ten times or more. The chain has TRBV6-1 and TRBJ1-6, with 7 bases fitting TRBD1. From germline, CDR1 is MNHNS and CDR2 SASEGT. The CDR3 totals 15 residues. Germline trimming cut 4 bases from V and 6 bases from J; bases unmatched to any gene: 6. The CDR3 DNA sequence: TGTGCCAGCAGTGGTGAACAGGGGATTAATTCACCCCTCCACTTT. Translating gives CASSGEQGINSPLHF.

With regard to this clonotype: One junction end does not reproduce the germline sequence, and a read error may be involved. The chain combines TRBV25-1 with TRBJ1-2, with D maybe TRBD1 (6 bases). Germline CDR1 reads MGHDK; CDR2 reads SYGVNS. The CDR3 has 16 amino acids. CDR3 sequence reads: CASSQDTRGNNYGYTF. The CDR3 DNA is TGCGCCAGCAGCCAAGATACCAGGGGCAATAACTATGGCTACACCTTC.

The V gene is TRBV7-9, the J gene TRBJ2-5; the match to TRBD1 covers 7 bases. This CDR3 is 15 amino acids long. Germline CDR1 reads SEHNR; CDR2 reads FQNEAQ (reference sequence). V dropped 6 bases and J dropped 1; count of bases not matched to a gene: 8. This CDR3 reads CASSSTGTAQETQYF. In nucleotides, the CDR3 is TGTGCCAGCAGTTCTACGGGGACAGCCCAAGAGACCCAGTACTTC.

In its sample, this clonotype was seen many times. The chain recombines TRBV11-1 with TRBJ2-7, with a tentative D call TRBD2 (6 bases). CDR3 size: 15 residues. Germline V CDR1 and CDR2: SGHAT, FQDESV (reference sequence). Trimming removed 2 bases from V and 2 bases from J, with 13 bases in between. The CDR3 reads CASSLMSSAAYEQYF. The CDR3 bases are TGTGCCAGCAGCTTAATGTCTAGCGCGGCCTACGAGCAGTACTTC.

This clonotype was seen more than once but under ten times. The chain joins TRBV20-1 to TRBJ2-5, with a weak D call TRBD1 (6 bases). V shed 3 bases and J shed 2 bases, with 19 bases lying between them. Germline V gene lookup returns CDR1 DFQATT and CDR2 SNEGSKA (reference sequence). The CDR3 is made up of 16 amino acids. CDR3 sequence: CSASPRDTQLQETQYF. In DNA form, the CDR3 reads TGCAGTGCTAGTCCCCGGGACACGCAATTGCAAGAGACCCAGTACTTC.

V usage is TRBV9 and J usage is TRBJ1-6, with D possibly TRBD1 on 6 matching bases. The V gene's germline CDR1 is SGDLS and CDR2 YYNGEE. The CDR3 has 14 residues. Trimming left V 4 bases short and J 10 bases short, with 15 bases between. Here the CDR3 reads CASSQAPGASPLHF. The CDR3 DNA reads as TGTGCCAGCAGCCAAGCGCCAGGGGCCTCACCCCTCCACTTT.

Concerning this clonotype: Sequence at one end of the junction differs from germline and may be a read error. The gene calls are TRBV10-3 and TRBJ2-2; 12 bases map to TRBD1. The CDR3 runs to 17 residues. Looked up from germline, CDR1 is ENHRY and CDR2 is SYGVKD. The CDR3 DNA sequence: TGTGCCACCAGTGATCCCGGGACAGGGGGCAACACCGGGGAGCTGTTTTTT. Its translation is CATSDPGTGGNTGELFF.

This clonotype was detected a few times. This chain joins TRBV19 and TRBJ2-7; D uncertain. This CDR3 is 13 amino acids long. The ends were cut back, 3 bases at V and 3 bases at J, with 9 bases in the middle. Germline V CDR1 and CDR2: LNHDA, SQIVND (reference sequence). The CDR3 spells CASSISTFYEQYF. DNA for the CDR3: TGTGCCAGTAGTATTTCCACATTCTACGAGCAGTACTTC.

The chain carries TRBV11-3 and TRBJ2-7; tentatively, D is TRBD1 (6 bases). CDR1 and CDR2 (germline): SGHNT, YENEEA. The V gene lost 5 bases and the J gene lost 3 bases, with 14 bases spanning the gap. CDR3 length: 14 residues. This CDR3 is CASSPTQGSYEQYF. CDR3 in DNA: TGTGCCAGCAGCCCCACACAGGGTAGCTACGAGCAGTACTTC.

Many counts were recorded for this clonotype. CDR3 region: CSHNLGQGGTEAFF. The CDR3 DNA reads as TGCAGCCACAACTTAGGACAGGGCGGCACTGAAGCTTTCTTT. This chain links TRBV29-1 with TRBJ1-1, with 8 bases lining up with TRBD1. The CDR3 has 14 residues. CDR1 is SQVTM and CDR2 is ANQGSEA in the germline V gene. With 8 bases clipped from V and 4 bases from J, the junction kept 12 bases outside the gene matches.

Details on this clonotype: At one end the junction does not follow the germline gene, possibly because of a read error. This chain uses TRBV10-3 with TRBJ1-4, with D perhaps TRBD1 (5 bases). In germline, CDR1 is ENHRY, CDR2 SYGVKD. This CDR3 is built from 17 residues. CDR3 nucleotides: TGTGCCAGCAGTACTGTTGGACGGACGGGGGACTATGAAAAACTGTTTTTT. Translated, it gives CASSTVGRTGDYEKLFF.

As for this clonotype: One end of the junction is discordant with germline, which a read error may explain. The chain joins TRBV7-9 to TRBJ2-2; the D gene could be TRBD1 or TRBD2 (7 bases each). From germline, CDR1 is SEHNR and CDR2 FQNEAQ (reference sequence). The CDR3 runs to 15 residues. As DNA, the CDR3 is TGTGCCAGCAGCTTGCAGGGGGGGGTGACCGGGGAGCCGTTTTTT. This gives the protein CASSLQGGVTGEPFF.

The V and J genes are TRBV25-1 and TRBJ1-1; the D is unclear. V lost 3 bases and J 4 bases, leaving 9 bases between the germline ends. The CDR3 contains 13 residues. CDR1 is MGHDK, CDR2 SYGVNS, per germline. The CDR3 DNA follows: TGTGCCAGCAGTGATCCACAGAGCACTGAAGCTTTCTTT. It yields the protein CASSDPQSTEAFF.

The chain combines TRBV7-9 with TRBJ2-2; maybe TRBD1 (6 bases). The CDR3 length is 14 residues. Germline loops: CDR1 SEHNR, CDR2 FQNEAQ (reference sequence). V dropped 5 bases and J dropped 9 bases, with 16 bases sitting between them. CDR3 protein: CASSPYRDDRELFF. The DNA of the CDR3 is TGTGCCAGCAGCCCATACAGGGACGACCGGGAGCTGTTTTTT.

CDR3: CASSAGTGDFGGYTF. CDR3 sequence (DNA): TGTGCCAGCAGCGCCGGGACAGGGGATTTCGGTGGCTACACCTTC. J is TRBJ1-2 and V is TRBV9; 10 nucleotides match TRBD1. Per germline, CDR1 SGDLS and CDR2 YYNGEE. The CDR3 covers 15 residues. V was clipped by 3 bases and J by 7 bases; unmatched bases: 9.

The chain has TRBV20-1 and TRBJ2-7; D is unclear. The V gene lost 3 bases and the J gene lost 2 bases, with 11 bases spanning the gap. The CDR3 sequence is 13 residues long. The germline CDR1 and CDR2 sequences are DFQATT and SNEGSKA (reference sequence). CDR3 coding DNA: TGCAGTGCTAGTCGCAGTGCGACCTACGAGCAGTACTTC. Amino acids: CSASRSATYEQYF.

This clonotype was seen more than once but under ten times. The V call is TRBV7-9, the J call TRBJ2-5; D might be TRBD1 or TRBD2, each matching 5 bases. This CDR3 region has 15 residues. The V gene lost 3 bases and the J gene lost 5 bases, with 16 bases spanning the gap. Germline-derived CDR1 and CDR2 are SEHNR and FQNEAQ (reference sequence). The chain's CDR3 is CASSLEGDRGETQYF. As DNA, the CDR3 is TGTGCCAGCAGCTTGGAAGGGGATCGCGGGGAGACCCAGTACTTC.

This clonotype was picked up one time. The junction does not match germline at one end; this may be a read error. The chain is built from TRBV10-2 and TRBJ2-7; the D call may be TRBD1 or TRBD2 (5 bases each). CDR1 is WSHSY, CDR2 SAAADI, per germline. This CDR3 spans 15 amino acids. The CDR3 sequence: CASGPRTRYTSEQYF. The CDR3, as DNA: TGTGCCAGCGGCCCTCGGACACGTTATACGTCCGAGCAGTACTTC.

This sequence joins TRBV14 and TRBJ2-5, with unresolved D. The germline V and J ends were trimmed by 3 bases and 0 bases, with 5 bases remaining between them. There are 13 residues in the CDR3. Germline assignment: CDR1 SGHDN and CDR2 FVKESK. In DNA form, the CDR3 reads TGTGCCAGCAGCCATGAGTACCAAGAGACCCAGTACTTC. This codes for CASSHEYQETQYF.

The J gene is TRBJ2-7, the V gene TRBV11-2; D is uncertain. Germline lookup yields CDR1 SGHAT and CDR2 FQNNGV. The V gene lost 5 bases and the J gene lost 3 bases, with 17 bases spanning the gap. The CDR3 runs to 15 residues. The CDR3 protein is CASSHDGPTNYEQYF. CDR3 DNA sequence: TGTGCCAGCAGCCACGACGGGCCGACGAACTACGAGCAGTACTTC.

The chain recombines TRBV2 with TRBJ2-5; 8 nucleotides line up with TRBD1. The trim removed 5 bases at V and 8 bases at J, leaving 13 bases unmatched. The germline V gene has CDR1 SNHLY and CDR2 FYNNEI. CDR3 length equals 15 residues. The CDR3 reads CASSSEITGGRTQYF. CDR3 DNA sequence: TGTGCCAGCAGTTCCGAGATCACAGGGGGACGAACCCAGTACTTC.

This clonotype was found a few times. V usage is TRBV7-6 and J usage is TRBJ2-7; 16 bases align to TRBD2. CDR1 is SGHVS, CDR2 FNYEAQ, per germline. Losses at the gene ends were 0 bases for V and 3 bases for J; bases not matched to a gene: 5. The CDR3 totals 18 residues. CDR3 loop: CASSLAPGTSGRGYEQYF. The CDR3 DNA reads TGTGCCAGCAGCTTAGCGCCGGGGACTAGCGGGAGGGGCTACGAGCAGTACTTC.

The chain uses TRBV11-2 and TRBJ2-2, with D uncertain. Germline V gene sequence: CDR1 SGHAT, CDR2 FQNNGV. The CDR3 covers 12 residues. The germline V and J ends were trimmed by 5 bases and 10 bases, with 11 bases remaining between them. CDR3 sequence: CASSGSIPELFF. The CDR3, as DNA: TGTGCCAGCAGCGGATCCATACCGGAGCTGTTTTTT.

This clonotype was seen many times. The J gene is TRBJ1-1, the V gene TRBV5-1; D call uncertain. Looked up from germline, CDR1 is SGHRS and CDR2 is YFSETQ. This CDR3 has 14 residues. The ends were cut back, 5 bases at V and 1 base at J, with 12 bases in the middle. CDR3 nucleotides: TGCGCCAGCAGTGAGGCAGGCGGGAACACTGAAGCTTTCTTT. This gives the protein CASSEAGGNTEAFF.

This clonotype occurred many times. This chain joins TRBV7-2 and TRBJ2-7, with D possibly TRBD1 on 7 matching bases. V was trimmed by 11 bases and J by 4 bases, leaving 18 bases between them. Looked up from germline, CDR1 is SGHTA and CDR2 is FQGNSA. The CDR3 runs to 13 residues. For the CDR3, the DNA is TGTGCCCCCGGGAGAGGGACAGATTACGAGCAGTACTTC. It yields the protein CAPGRGTDYEQYF.

This clonotype was observed at least ten times. J is TRBJ2-7 and V is TRBV2; 9 nucleotides agree with TRBD1. J was trimmed by 4 bases and V by 6 bases; bases with no gene match: 7. CDR3 length: 14 amino acids. Germline V CDR1 and CDR2: SNHLY, FYNNEI. CDR3 nucleotide sequence: TGTGCCAGCAGCGGCGACAGGGGGTCGTACGAGCAGTACTTC. Amino acids: CASSGDRGSYEQYF.

This clonotype was counted at least ten times. The chain links TRBV29-1 to TRBJ2-5; no clear D. Trimming cost V 5 bases and J 5 bases, with 15 bases left between them. The CDR3 runs 13 residues. CDR1 and CDR2 (germline): SQVTM, ANQGSEA. The CDR3 protein is CSVKRTWQETQYF. The DNA of the CDR3 is TGCAGCGTTAAGCGAACATGGCAGGAGACCCAGTACTTC.